The present entry profiles one T cell receptor beta chain with its context. What it recognizes is unknown. This record comes from a study of a mutant IDH1 vaccine in newly diagnosed glioma. Method: immunoSEQ multiplex PCR; TCRdb's copy keeps in-frame clones and lacks some. The sample has tens of thousands of clones; over 60% are singletons. Study conclusions and caveats: Researchers report vaccine-induced immune responses in less than 95% of patients.

Unmatched junction bases numbered 2, after V lost 5 bases and J lost 3 bases. Germline V CDR1 and CDR2: SGHTA, FQGNSA. CDR3 length: 13 amino acids. As for time point: week 35, safety follow-up. With topical imiquimod, each dose of the vaccine consisted of 300 ug of mutant IDH1 20-mer peptide. New WHO grade 3 or 4 astrocytomas that were IDH1-mutant and ATRX-lost occurred in the donors. V and J are TRBV7-2 and TRBJ1-2; the match to TRBD1 covers 8 bases. This clonotype was sampled from a man aged 35-49 years with glioma. This specimen was PBMCs, taken from a glioma patient whose treatment included an IDH1 peptide vaccine. DNA of the CDR3: TGTGCCAGCAGCCCAGGGGGCGACTATGGCTACACCTTC. Its translation: CASSPGGDYGYTF.